This TCR beta chain was sequenced in a study of post-analysis software for immune sequencing data. For the study at large: Recorded subtypes: relapsing-remitting, secondary progressive, progressive-relapsing; some patients unannotated. Study-wide findings and caveats: Controls' normalized Chao1 diversity significantly exceeded that of multiple sclerosis patients. The study found TRBV5-6, TRBV5-1 and TRBV20-1 among five TRBV segments more frequent in patients than controls.

The CDR3 contains 19 residues. The germline V gene encodes CDR1 SEHNR and CDR2 FQNEAQ (reference sequence). Trimming left V 7 bases short and J 3 bases short, with 30 bases between. Prepared TCR beta cDNA libraries contained unique molecular identifiers. TCRdb analysed the PCR reads with MiXCR anew, one entry per CDR3 protein. The data show fewer than 850,000 distinct CDR3 sequences, roughly 27% seen once. Comments on this clonotype: Its antigen is unidentified.

The chain recombines TRBV7-9 with TRBJ2-5; D perhaps matches TRBD2 (7 bases). Sequencing was done on a sample of blood. The sequence came from a girl between 10 and 17 years old with multiple sclerosis. The CDR3 DNA reads TGTGCCAGCACGACCCGCGGCGAAGGCAGGACTAGGGGGAAAGAGACCCAGTACTTC. Protein sequence: CASTTRGEGRTRGKETQYF.